The T cell receptor beta chain described here comes from a study of blood T cell repertoires in COVID-19. Those enrolled, adults aged 18 to 89 years, came from about two dozen US areas. Generated by immunoSEQ multiplex PCR, the TCRdb table keeps only in-frame clones and is missing some. Of a few hundred thousand clones in the sample, 65% to 85% are singletons; the top ten hold 7.4%. In its sample, this clone was seen a few times. The source material was PBMCs or T cells enriched from blood (not recorded which). The sequence came from a woman aged 35 to 49 with acute COVID-19.

CDR3 amino acids: CASSVELRSAGELFF. CDR3 coding DNA: TGTGCCAGCAGCGTAGAGCTGAGGTCGGCCGGGGAGCTGTTTTTT. This rearrangement joins TRBV9 to TRBJ2-2; D uncertain. The CDR3 is 15 residues long. In germline, CDR1 is SGDLS, CDR2 YYNGEE. Trimming removed 0 bases at V and 6 bases at J, with 12 bases between.